This passage covers 26 T cell receptor beta chains from one sample sequenced in a study of cytomegalovirus exposure and HLA in healthy donors. In the PCR, 60 Vbeta and 13 Jbeta primers were used. Using immunoSEQ multiplex PCR, the repertoire was profiled, and TCRdb retains in-frame clones only, with some absent. This table holds some 160,000 clones, approximately 79% found once. What was sequenced was PBMCs. These receptors all stem from a woman younger than 45 in good health and CMV-seronegative.

The V gene is TRBV10-3, the J gene TRBJ1-6; TRBD1 matches 7 bases. CDR1 is ENHRY, CDR2 SYGVKD, per germline. The CDR3 runs 13 residues. With 7 bases clipped from V and 7 bases from J, the junction kept 4 bases outside the gene matches. The CDR3 DNA reads as TGTGCCATCACGGGACAGACCAATTCACCCCTCCACTTT. It yields the protein CAITGQTNSPLHF.

The CDR3 reads CASLPGQGAHGEQYF. CDR3 coding DNA: TGTGCCAGCCTACCGGGACAGGGGGCGCACGGCGAGCAGTACTTC. The J gene is TRBJ2-7, the V gene TRBV27; 12 bases match TRBD1. J gave up 6 bases and V 8 bases, and 11 bases lay outside the gene matches. Germline V CDR1 and CDR2: MNHEY, SMNVEV (reference sequence). CDR3 length: 15 amino acids.

V gene TRBV4-2 combines with J gene TRBJ2-3, with a tentative D call TRBD1 (6 bases). The V gene lost 1 base and the J gene lost 1 base, with 12 bases spanning the gap. The V gene's germline CDR1 is LGHNA and CDR2 YNFKEQ. The CDR3 contains 16 residues. CDR3 coding DNA: TGTGCCAGCAGCCAAGTACCGGCAGGGGGCACAGATACGCAGTATTTT. Encoded protein: CASSQVPAGGTDTQYF.

The gene calls are TRBV6-5 and TRBJ1-1; TRBD1 matches at 7 bases. Germline values: CDR1 MNHEY, CDR2 SVGAGI. The CDR3 consists of 13 residues. J lost 3 bases, V lost 4 bases, and 2 bases had no gene match. This CDR3 is CASSSRGDTEAFF. For the CDR3, the DNA is TGTGCCAGCAGTTCCAGGGGGGACACTGAAGCTTTCTTT.

This chain uses TRBV7-9 with TRBJ1-4, with 7 nucleotides matching TRBD1. The CDR3 contains 14 residues. Germline CDR1 SEHNR, CDR2 FQNEAQ (reference sequence). The V segment lost 5 bases and the J segment 7 bases; nucleotides outside the gene matches: 7. CDR3 sequence reads: CASSLTGKGEKLFF. The CDR3 nucleotides read TGTGCCAGCAGCCTGACAGGGAAGGGTGAAAAACTGTTTTTT.

This chain uses TRBV9 with TRBJ2-3; 8 positions agree with TRBD2. CDR1 and CDR2 from the germline V gene are SGDLS and YYNGEE. Trimming removed 0 bases from V and 6 bases from J; junction bases left unmatched: 12. The CDR3 runs 17 residues. This CDR3 reads CASSVDTGGSLLDTQYF. CDR3 sequence (DNA): TGTGCCAGCAGCGTAGATACGGGGGGGTCCCTATTGGATACGCAGTATTTT.

The chain employs TRBV5-1 and TRBJ2-3, with a possible D match to TRBD2 (6 bases). Trimming pared 2 bases from V and 0 bases from J, leaving 7 bases between. Germline V gene lookup returns CDR1 SGHRS and CDR2 YFSETQ. CDR3 length: 14 residues. This chain's CDR3 is CASSFGTSTDTQYF. DNA for the CDR3: TGCGCCAGCAGCTTCGGGACTAGCACAGATACGCAGTATTTT.

The genes are TRBV7-2 and TRBJ2-3, with 8 bases fitting TRBD2. The V and J ends lost 5 bases and 5 bases, in that order; junction bases with no gene match: 6. This CDR3 contains 14 residues. Per germline, CDR1 SGHTA and CDR2 FQGNSA. The CDR3 reads CASSPGLAGDTQYF. The CDR3 DNA follows: TGTGCCAGCAGCCCCGGACTAGCTGGAGATACGCAGTATTTT.

The V call is TRBV27, the J call TRBJ2-5; the D gene is possibly TRBD1 (7 bases). Trimming took off 2 bases at V and 2 bases at J, with 12 bases between the two ends. Germline V gene lookup returns CDR1 MNHEY and CDR2 SMNVEV (reference sequence). The CDR3 is 15 amino acids. The CDR3 sequence is CASSLAGQPQETQYF. The CDR3 DNA follows: TGTGCCAGCAGTTTAGCGGGACAGCCTCAAGAGACCCAGTACTTC.

Concerning this clone itself: Other DNA sequences from this sample encode an identical CDR3 as well. The rearrangement joins TRBV2 to TRBJ1-5, with TRBD1 identical over 10 bases. Germline V gene sequence: CDR1 SNHLY, CDR2 FYNNEI. V lost 6 bases, J lost 1 base, and 3 bases stayed unmatched. There are 15 residues in the CDR3. DNA for the CDR3: TGTGCCAGCAGGGGGGGACAGGGGAGCAATCAGCCCCAGCATTTT. It translates to CASRGGQGSNQPQHF.

The gene calls are TRBV30 and TRBJ2-6; TRBD1 might be the D (5 bases). Germline V lookup: CDR1 GTSNPN, CDR2 SVGIG (reference sequence). The CDR3 spans 15 residues. V was shortened by 4 bases and J by 2 bases, with 12 bases between the two germline ends. The CDR3 DNA sequence: TGTGCCTGGACTTTCAGGGTTGCTGGGGCCAACGTCCTGACTTTC. Translating gives CAWTFRVAGANVLTF.

A few counts support this clone. The chain links TRBV2 to TRBJ1-1; 9 bases fit TRBD1. The trim removed 7 bases at V and 4 bases at J, leaving 10 bases unmatched. Germline CDR1 reads SNHLY; CDR2 reads FYNNEI. This CDR3 has 15 amino acids. The CDR3 nucleotides are TGTGCCAGCAATCGAAACGGGGACAGGGTCACTGAAGCTTTCTTT. Residues: CASNRNGDRVTEAFF.

The rearrangement joins TRBV5-1 to TRBJ1-3; D is possibly TRBD1 (5 bases). Germline CDR1 SGHRS, CDR2 YFSETQ. The CDR3 extends over 15 amino acids. Trimming pared 0 bases from V and 4 bases from J, leaving 11 bases between. The CDR3 region is CASSLGAGIGNTIYF. For the CDR3, the DNA is TGCGCCAGCAGCTTGGGGGCAGGGATAGGAAACACCATATATTTT. The full variable domain, with the rest looked up from reference TRBV5-1 and TRBJ1-3, is KAGVTQTPRYLIKTRGQQVTLSCSPISGHRSVSWYQQTPGQGLQFLFEYFSETQRNKGNFPGRFSGRQFSNSRSEMNVSTLELGDSALYLCASSLGAGIGNTIYFGEGSWLTVV.

V and J are TRBV6-5 and TRBJ1-2, with TRBD1 matching 9 bases. In germline, CDR1 is MNHEY, CDR2 SVGAGI. The ends lost 8 bases at V and 6 bases at J; junction bases unmatched: 7. The CDR3 totals 13 residues. The CDR3 loop is CASRTGGWDGYTF. In nucleotides, the CDR3 is TGTGCCAGCCGAACAGGGGGCTGGGATGGCTACACCTTC.

The rearrangement links TRBV29-1 to TRBJ1-2, with D maybe TRBD1 (5 bases). The germline V and J ends were trimmed by 7 bases and 8 bases, with 11 bases remaining between them. In germline, CDR1 is SQVTM, CDR2 ANQGSEA. CDR3 size: 10 residues. This CDR3 is CSGGTGGYTF. CDR3 coding DNA: TGCAGCGGGGGGACTGGGGGCTACACCTTC.

This clone has just one count. V and J are TRBV15 and TRBJ2-7; no firm D call. Germline CDR1 reads LNHNV; CDR2 reads YYDKDF (reference sequence). Trimming cost V 0 bases and J 5 bases, with 5 bases left between them. This CDR3 is 12 amino acids long. The CDR3: CATSREGHEQYF. The DNA for the CDR3 is TGTGCCACCAGCAGAGAGGGCCACGAGCAGTACTTC.

The genes are TRBV10-3 and TRBJ1-5; unclear D gene. There are 14 residues in the CDR3. Germline V CDR1 and CDR2: ENHRY, SYGVKD. Between the trimmed V and J ends, which lost 2 bases and 5 bases, there was a span of 10 bases. CDR3 in DNA: TGTGCCATCAGTGAGGGCCCCCATGATCAGCCCCAGCATTTT. Residues: CAISEGPHDQPQHF.

The chain carries TRBV9 and TRBJ2-7, with 7 positions matching TRBD1. The CDR3 is 14 amino acids. Trimming at V came to 4 bases and at J to 4 bases, leaving 8 bases not matched to a gene. Germline lookup yields CDR1 SGDLS and CDR2 YYNGEE. The CDR3 is CASSYKQGSYEQYF. CDR3 nucleotide sequence: TGTGCCAGCAGCTACAAACAGGGGTCTTACGAGCAGTACTTC.

The gene calls are TRBV6-1 and TRBJ2-1; 8 nucleotides line up with TRBD2. The CDR3 contains 14 residues. With V trimmed by 7 bases and J by 2 bases, 4 bases remained unmatched. Per the germline V gene, CDR1 is MNHNS and CDR2 is SASEGT. The CDR3 nucleotides read TGTGCCAGCACAGGGCGGGGGGCCTACAATGAGCAGTTCTTC. It codes for CASTGRGAYNEQFF.

The chain has TRBV18 and TRBJ2-1; 12 bases line up with TRBD2. Germline lookup yields CDR1 KGHSH and CDR2 LQKENI. This CDR3 is 15 amino acids long. Trimming took 6 bases from V and 7 from J; bases not matched to a gene: 7. CDR3 sequence reads: CASSRSSGGVNEQFF. CDR3 nucleotide sequence: TGTGCCAGCTCCCGCTCTAGCGGGGGGGTAAATGAGCAGTTCTTC.

The J gene is TRBJ1-2, the V gene TRBV7-8; D is ambiguous. The CDR3 is 17 amino acids. CDR1 is SGHVS, CDR2 FQNEAQ, per germline. The V end lost 0 bases, the J end lost 8 bases, and 22 bases lay between the germline ends. The CDR3 here is CASSLAPRPDKVEGYTF. The CDR3 nucleotides are TGTGCCAGCAGCTTAGCCCCTCGACCAGACAAGGTAGAAGGCTACACCTTC.

This clone has only a few counts. The CDR3 is CASSLARGPGYGYTF. CDR3 bases: TGTGCCAGCAGCTTAGCCAGGGGGCCGGGCTATGGCTACACCTTC. The chain recombines TRBV11-1 with TRBJ1-2; TRBD1 aligns across 8 bases. Germline CDR1 SGHAT, CDR2 FQDESV (reference sequence). CDR3 length: 15 amino acids. V lost 0 bases, J lost 4 bases, and 4 bases stayed unmatched.

V usage is TRBV19 and J usage is TRBJ2-7; 7 nucleotides match TRBD1. Germline assignment: CDR1 LNHDA and CDR2 SQIVND (reference sequence). The CDR3 totals 15 residues. Trimming cost V 4 bases and J 3 bases; bases outside gene matches: 9. The CDR3 spells CASSTRTGQFYEQYF. CDR3 DNA: TGTGCCAGTAGTACGAGGACAGGACAGTTCTACGAGCAGTACTTC.

This sequence joins TRBV4-2 and TRBJ2-3, with D possibly matching TRBD2 (6 bases). Deletions cut 3 bases from V and 0 bases from J, with 16 bases between. The CDR3 covers 17 residues. The germline CDR1 and CDR2 sequences are LGHNA and YNFKEQ. CDR3 protein: CASSQAGTPISTDTQYF. CDR3 nucleotides: TGTGCCAGCAGCCAGGCCGGGACTCCTATAAGCACAGATACGCAGTATTTT.

The gene calls are TRBV5-4 and TRBJ2-7; D remains ambiguous. Germline lookup yields CDR1 SGHNT and CDR2 YYREEE (reference sequence). The CDR3 totals 13 residues. V shed 4 bases and J shed 4 bases, with 12 bases lying between them. The CDR3 sequence is CASSLVPSYEQYF. CDR3 DNA sequence: TGTGCCAGCAGCCTTGTTCCCTCGTACGAGCAGTACTTC.

The chain has TRBV5-4 and TRBJ2-5, with D possibly TRBD2 on 5 matching bases. Germline V gene lookup returns CDR1 SGHNT and CDR2 YYREEE (reference sequence). This CDR3 has 17 residues. Deletions cut 0 bases from V and 4 bases from J, with 19 bases between. Written as DNA, the CDR3 is TGTGCCAGCAGCTTGGATCGGCTAGCTCGGAGTCGAGAGACCCAGTACTTC. Residues: CASSLDRLARSRETQYF.